This entry describes one T cell receptor (beta chain). These data come from a study of cytomegalovirus exposure and HLA in healthy donors. The CDR3 covers 11 residues. The PCR contained 60 Vbeta and 13 Jbeta primers. Authors' data handling: A later analysis counted 65 million to 95 million unique TCR beta chains, about 11 million shared. Assay used: immunoSEQ multiplex PCR; TCRdb lists only in-frame clones, some missing. V and J calls and clone size are as listed in that table; D and trimming were resolved from the DNA. The sample has 160,000 or so clones, roughly 76% seen once. Sequencing input: PBMCs. V and J are TRBV21-1 and TRBJ1-1; TRBD1, the table's D call, was not compared with the DNA. TRBV21-1 is a pseudogene locus. This TCR was recovered from a woman aged 45-65 years in good health and CMV-seronegative. The CDR3 region is CASQGGTEAFF. CDR3 nucleotide sequence: TGTGCCAGCCAAGGGGGCACTGAAGCTTTCTTT.